This T cell receptor beta chain emerged from a study of Graves' ophthalmopathy and Graves' hyperthyroidism. Study overall: Before any treatment was given, at initial diagnosis, peripheral blood was collected. Overall study findings and caveats: Ophthalmopathy progression was predicted with roughly 68% sensitivity and about 72% specificity.

Notes on this clonotype: Its matching antigen is unknown. Germline and junction disagree at one end, which may indicate a read error.

Among the hyperthyroidism patients, all were newly diagnosed, aged 18 to 65, with under 2 months' duration. The diagnostic workup employed clinical symptoms, serum thyroxine, TRAb, thyroid ultrasound and orbital computed tomography. The CDR3 consists of 16 residues. CDR1 MNHNS and CDR2 SASEGT come from the germline V gene. As the template, RNA transcripts were used to amplify TCR beta CDR3 regions. The first round was an RT-PCR with HTBI primers, and the second round was a multiplex PCR. Each CDR3 protein is one row after TCRdb ran MiXCR on the multiplex PCR reads. The sample has roughly 400,000 distinct CDR3 sequences, roughly 15% seen once; the top ten hold 2% to 3%.

The sample taken for sequencing was peripheral blood. The rearrangement links TRBV6-1 to TRBJ1-5; a weak D match, TRBD1 (6 bases). The TCR comes from an adult woman with stable Graves' hyperthyroidism. This CDR3 is CASSPMGHFSDQPQHF. The CDR3, as DNA: TGTGCCAGCAGCCCTATGGGACACTTTAGCGATCAGCCCCAGCATTTT.